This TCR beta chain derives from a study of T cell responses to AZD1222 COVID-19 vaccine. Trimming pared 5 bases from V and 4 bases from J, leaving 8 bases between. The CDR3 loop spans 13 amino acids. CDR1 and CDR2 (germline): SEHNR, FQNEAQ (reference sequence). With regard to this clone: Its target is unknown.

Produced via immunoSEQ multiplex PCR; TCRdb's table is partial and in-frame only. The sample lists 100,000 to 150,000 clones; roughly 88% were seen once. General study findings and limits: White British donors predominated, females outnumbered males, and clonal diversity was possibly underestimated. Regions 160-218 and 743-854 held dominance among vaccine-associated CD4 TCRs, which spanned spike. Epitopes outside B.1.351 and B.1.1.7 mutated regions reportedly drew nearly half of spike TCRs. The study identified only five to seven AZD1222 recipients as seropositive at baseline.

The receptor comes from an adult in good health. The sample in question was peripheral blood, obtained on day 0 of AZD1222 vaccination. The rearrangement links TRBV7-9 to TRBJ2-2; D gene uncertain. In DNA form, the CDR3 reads TGTGCCAGCAGCCCTGTGAGCACCGGGGAGCTGTTTTTT. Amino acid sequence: CASSPVSTGELFF. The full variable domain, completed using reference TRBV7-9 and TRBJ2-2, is DTGVSQNPRHKITKRGQNVTFRCDPISEHNRLYWYRQTLGQGPEFLTYFQNEAQLEKSRLLSDRFSAERPKGSFSTLEIQRTEQGDSAMYLCASSPVSTGELFFGEGSRLTVL.